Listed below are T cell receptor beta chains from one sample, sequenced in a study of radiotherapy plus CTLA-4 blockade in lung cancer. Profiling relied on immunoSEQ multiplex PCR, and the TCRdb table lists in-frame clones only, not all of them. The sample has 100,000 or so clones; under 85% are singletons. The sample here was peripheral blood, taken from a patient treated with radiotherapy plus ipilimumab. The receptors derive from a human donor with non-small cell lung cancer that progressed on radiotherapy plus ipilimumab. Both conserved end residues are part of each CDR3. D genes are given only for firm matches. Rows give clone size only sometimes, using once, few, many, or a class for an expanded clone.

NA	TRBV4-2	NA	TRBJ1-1	TGTGCCAGCAGCCAGTCACCCAGGGATGTAGCTTTCTTT	CASSQSPRDVAFF
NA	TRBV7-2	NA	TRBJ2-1	TGTGCCAGCAGCTTAGTCATAGGTGAAGAGCAGTTCTTC	CASSLVIGEEQFF
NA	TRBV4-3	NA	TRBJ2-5	TGCGCCAGCAGCCAAGAGCTCGCGTGGCGAGAGACCCAGTACTTC	CASSQELAWRETQYF
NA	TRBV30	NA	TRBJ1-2	TGTGCCTGGAGTGTACAGGCAGGCTACTATGGCTACACCTTC	CAWSVQAGYYGYTF
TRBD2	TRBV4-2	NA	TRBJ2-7	TGTGCCAGCAGCCAAGATCTGAGGCCTAGCGGGGGTCCCAGCTCCTACGAGCAGTACTTC	CASSQDLRPSGGPSSYEQYF
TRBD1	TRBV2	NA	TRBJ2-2	TGTGCCAGCAGAGGGACAGCCGGGGAGCTGTTTTTT	CASRGTAGELFF
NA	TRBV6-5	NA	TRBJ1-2	TGTGCCAGCAGTTACGAAGTGGCGTTAAACTATGGCTACACCTTC	CASSYEVALNYGYTF
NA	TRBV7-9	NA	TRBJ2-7	TGTGCCAGCAGCTTATTCATTGCGGGGGCTTCCTACGAGCAGTACTTC	CASSLFIAGASYEQYF
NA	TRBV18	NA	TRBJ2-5	TGTGCCAGCTCAACAAACCAAGAGACCCAGTACTTC	CASSTNQETQYF
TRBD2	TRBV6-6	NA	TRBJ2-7	TGTGCCAGCAGTTTCGGACTGGCGGGAGACGAGCAGTACTTC	CASSFGLAGDEQYF
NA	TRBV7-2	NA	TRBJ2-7	TGTGCCAGCAGCTTAGTCGGCCTATCCTACGAGCAGTACTTC	CASSLVGLSYEQYF
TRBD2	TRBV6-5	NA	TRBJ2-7	TGTGCCAGCAGTTTCACTAGCGGATACGAGCAGTACTTC	CASSFTSGYEQYF
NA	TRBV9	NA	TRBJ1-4	TGTGCCAGCAGCGTAGGTTCCCAGGAAAATGAAAAACTGTTTTTT	CASSVGSQENEKLFF
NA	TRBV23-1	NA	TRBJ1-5	TGCGCCAGCAGTCAACGTGGAGGGAGCAATCAGCCCCAGCATTTT	CASSQRGGSNQPQHF
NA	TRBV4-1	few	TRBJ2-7	TGCGCCAGCAAACGGACGGCTAGCGTGGACTACGAGCAGTACTTC	CASKRTASVDYEQYF
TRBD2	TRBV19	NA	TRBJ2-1	TGTGCCAGTAGTATCCTTCCGACCCGATATAGGACTAGCGGGAACCACAATGAGCAGTTCTTC	CASSILPTRYRTSGNHNEQFF
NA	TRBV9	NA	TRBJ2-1	TGTGCCAGCAGCGGACCGTTTAGCTCCTACAATGAGCAGTTCTTC	CASSGPFSSYNEQFF
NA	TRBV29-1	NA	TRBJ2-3	TGCAGCGTGCTAACCGGGACGTATACGCAGTATTTT	CSVLTGTYTQYF
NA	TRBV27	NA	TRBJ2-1	TGTGCCAGCAGTTTCGCCGGGCTAGGGTCCTACAATGAGCAGTTCTTC	CASSFAGLGSYNEQFF
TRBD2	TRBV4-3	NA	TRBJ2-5	TGCGCCAGCAGCCGCGGACTAGCGGGGTACCAAGAGACCCAGTACTTC	CASSRGLAGYQETQYF
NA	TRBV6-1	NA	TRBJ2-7	TGTGCCACACAGGACTTATACGAGCAGTACTTC	CATQDLYEQYF
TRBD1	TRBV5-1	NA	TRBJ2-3	TGCGCCAGCAGGGTGGGACAGGGGGCAGATACGCAGTATTTT	CASRVGQGADTQYF
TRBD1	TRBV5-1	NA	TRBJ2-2	TGCGCCAGCACCTTCGGCCACCCCGACAGGGGCGCGAACACCGGGGAGCTGTTTTTT	CASTFGHPDRGANTGELFF
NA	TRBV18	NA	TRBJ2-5	TGTGCCAGCTCACCCCAGGGTAGCACGACCCAGTACTTC	CASSPQGSTTQYF
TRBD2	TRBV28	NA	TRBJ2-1	TGTGCCAGCTTTGAGCGGGGGGCTCTCTACAATGAGCAGTTCTTC	CASFERGALYNEQFF
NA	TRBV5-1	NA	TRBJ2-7	TGCGCCAGCAGCTTGACTCAAGGGACCAACTACGAGCAGTACTTC	CASSLTQGTNYEQYF
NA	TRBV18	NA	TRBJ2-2	TGTGCCAGCTCAGCATCCCTCGCCGGGGAGCTGTTTTTT	CASSASLAGELFF
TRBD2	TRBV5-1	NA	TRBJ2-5	TGCGCCAGCAGCTTTGGGACTAGCGGGGTGAGGCAAGAGACCCAGTACTTC	CASSFGTSGVRQETQYF
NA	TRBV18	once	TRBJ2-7	TGTGCCAGCTCTCCCACCGTGCAGGGGCCCTACGAGCAGTACTTC	CASSPTVQGPYEQYF
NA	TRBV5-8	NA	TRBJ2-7	TGTGCCAGCAGCTTGGGACTGTCTAGGGAGCAGTACTTC	CASSLGLSREQYF
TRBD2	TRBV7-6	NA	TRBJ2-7	TGTGCCAGCAGCTCGAGCGGGAGGGGGTCCTACGAGCAGTACTTC	CASSSSGRGSYEQYF
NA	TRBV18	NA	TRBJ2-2	TGTGCCAGCTCGTACTCGAACACCGGGGAGCTGTTTTTT	CASSYSNTGELFF
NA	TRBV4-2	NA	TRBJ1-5	TGTGCCAGCAGGTCGGACCTGCTCGGCAATCAGCCCCAGCATTTT	CASRSDLLGNQPQHF
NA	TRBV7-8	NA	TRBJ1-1	TGTGCCAGCAGCTTAGCCTCTATGAACACTGAAGCTTTCTTT	CASSLASMNTEAFF
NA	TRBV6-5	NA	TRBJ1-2	TGTGCCAGCAGCCGAACGACAGGATCCTATGGCTACACCTTC	CASSRTTGSYGYTF
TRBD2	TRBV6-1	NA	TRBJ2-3	TGTGCCAGCAGACTAGCGGGGCCGGGCACAGATACGCAGTATTTT	CASRLAGPGTDTQYF
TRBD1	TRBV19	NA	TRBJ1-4	TGTGCCAGTAAGACTATGGGGACAGCAACTAATGAAAAACTGTTTTTT	CASKTMGTATNEKLFF
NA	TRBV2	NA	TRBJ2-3	TGTGCCAGCAGGTGGAAAGAGACAGATACGCAGTATTTT	CASRWKETDTQYF
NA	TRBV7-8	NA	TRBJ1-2	TGTGCCAGCAGCCCAGTGGGACAATCCGCGACTAACTATGGCTACACCTTC	CASSPVGQSATNYGYTF
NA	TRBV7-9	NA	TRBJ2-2	TGTGCCAGCAGCTTAGATCTTCGAGGGGAGCTGTTTTTT	CASSLDLRGELFF
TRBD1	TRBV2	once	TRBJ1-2	TGTGCCAACCGGGACAGCACTAACTATGGCTACACCTTC	CANRDSTNYGYTF
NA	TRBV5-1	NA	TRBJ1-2	TGCGCCAGCAGCCCCGGGGTACTTAACTATGGCTACACCTTC	CASSPGVLNYGYTF
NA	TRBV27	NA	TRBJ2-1	TGTGCCAGCAGGGATCACGTGCGGTACAATGAGCAGTTCTTC	CASRDHVRYNEQFF
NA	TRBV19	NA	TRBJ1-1	TGTGCCAGTAAGTGGGGGAGGAGAGGTGAAGCTTTCTTT	CASKWGRRGEAFF
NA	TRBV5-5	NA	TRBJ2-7	TGTGCCAGCAGCTCGGGCAGGGTTCCTCGGGTGGTGGAGTACGAGCAGTACTTC	CASSSGRVPRVVEYEQYF
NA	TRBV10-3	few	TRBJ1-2	TGTGCCATCAGTGAGTCGGCCCAGTATGGCTACACCTTC	CAISESAQYGYTF
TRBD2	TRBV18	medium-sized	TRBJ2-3	TGTGCCAGCTTTACCATTAGCGGGAGAGCTCCAGATACGCAGTATTTT	CASFTISGRAPDTQYF
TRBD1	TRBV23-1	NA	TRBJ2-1	TGCGCCAGCAGTCAATCTCCGGGACAGGGGCGATACAATGAGCAGTTCTTC	CASSQSPGQGRYNEQFF